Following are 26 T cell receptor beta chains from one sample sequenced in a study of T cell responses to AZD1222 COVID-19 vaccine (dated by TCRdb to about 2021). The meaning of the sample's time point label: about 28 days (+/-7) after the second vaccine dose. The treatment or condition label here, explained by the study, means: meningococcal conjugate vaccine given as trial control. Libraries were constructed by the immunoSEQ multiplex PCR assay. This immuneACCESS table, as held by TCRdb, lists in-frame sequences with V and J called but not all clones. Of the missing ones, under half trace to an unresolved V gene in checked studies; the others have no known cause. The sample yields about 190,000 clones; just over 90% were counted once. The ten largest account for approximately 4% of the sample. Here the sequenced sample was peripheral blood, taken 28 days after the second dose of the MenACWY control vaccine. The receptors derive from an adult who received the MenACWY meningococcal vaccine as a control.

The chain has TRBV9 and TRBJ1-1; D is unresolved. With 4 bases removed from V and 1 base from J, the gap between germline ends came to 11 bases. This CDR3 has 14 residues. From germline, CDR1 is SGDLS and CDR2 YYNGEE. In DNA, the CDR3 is TGTGCCAGCAGCCTGGGCAACAGGAACACTGAAGCTTTCTTT. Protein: CASSLGNRNTEAFF.

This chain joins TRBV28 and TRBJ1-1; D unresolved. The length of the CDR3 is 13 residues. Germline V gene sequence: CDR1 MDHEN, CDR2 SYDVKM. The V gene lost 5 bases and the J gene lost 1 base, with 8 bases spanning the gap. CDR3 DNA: TGTGCCAGCAGTCCCCAAACGAACACTGAAGCTTTCTTT. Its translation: CASSPQTNTEAFF.

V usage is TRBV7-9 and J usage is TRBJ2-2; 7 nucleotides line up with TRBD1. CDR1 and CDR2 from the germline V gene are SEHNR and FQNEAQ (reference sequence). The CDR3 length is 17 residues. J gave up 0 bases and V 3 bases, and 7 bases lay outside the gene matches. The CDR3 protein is CASSFIVGGPNTGELFF. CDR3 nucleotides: TGTGCCAGCAGCTTTATTGTAGGGGGCCCGAACACCGGGGAGCTGTTTTTT.

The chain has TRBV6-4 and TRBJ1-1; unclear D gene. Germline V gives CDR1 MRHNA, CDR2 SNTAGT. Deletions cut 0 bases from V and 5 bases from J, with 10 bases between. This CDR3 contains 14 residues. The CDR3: CASSDSNRATEAFF. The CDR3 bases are TGTGCCAGCAGTGACTCGAACCGTGCAACTGAAGCTTTCTTT.

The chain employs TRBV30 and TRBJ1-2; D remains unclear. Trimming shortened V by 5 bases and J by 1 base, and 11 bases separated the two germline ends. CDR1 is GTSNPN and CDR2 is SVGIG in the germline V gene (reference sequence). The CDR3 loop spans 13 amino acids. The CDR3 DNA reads TGTGCCTGGTGGGGAACAAGTAACTATGGCTACACCTTC. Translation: CAWWGTSNYGYTF. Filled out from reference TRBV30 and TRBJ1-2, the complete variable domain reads SQTIHQWPATLVQPVGSPLSLECTVEGTSNPNLYWYRQAAGRGLQLLFYSVGIGQISSEVPQNLSASRPQDRQFILSSKKLLLSDSGFYLCAWWGTSNYGYTFGSGTRLTVV.

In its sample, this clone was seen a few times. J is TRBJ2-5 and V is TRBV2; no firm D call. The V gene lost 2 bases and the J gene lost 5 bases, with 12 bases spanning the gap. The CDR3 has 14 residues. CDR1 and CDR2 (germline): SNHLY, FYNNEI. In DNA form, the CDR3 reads TGTGCCAGCAGTGAAAATACCGGGCGGGAGACCCAGTACTTC. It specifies CASSENTGRETQYF.

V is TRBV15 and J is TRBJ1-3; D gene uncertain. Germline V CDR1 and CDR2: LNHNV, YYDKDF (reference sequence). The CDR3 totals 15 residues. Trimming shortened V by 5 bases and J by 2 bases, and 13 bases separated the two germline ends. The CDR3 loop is CATSATRQPGNTIYF. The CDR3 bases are TGTGCCACCAGCGCTACTCGGCAACCTGGAAACACCATATATTTT.

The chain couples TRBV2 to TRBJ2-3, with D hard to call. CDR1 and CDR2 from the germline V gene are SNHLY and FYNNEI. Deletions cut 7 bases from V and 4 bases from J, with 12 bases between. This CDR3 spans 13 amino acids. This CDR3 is CASKWGNPDTQYF. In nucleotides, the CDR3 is TGTGCCAGCAAGTGGGGTAACCCAGATACGCAGTATTTT.

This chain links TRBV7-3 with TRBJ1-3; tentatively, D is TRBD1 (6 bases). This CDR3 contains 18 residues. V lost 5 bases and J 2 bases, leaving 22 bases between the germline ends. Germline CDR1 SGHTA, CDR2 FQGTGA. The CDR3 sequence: CASSALNRQVLAGNTIYF. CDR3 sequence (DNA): TGTGCCAGCAGCGCCCTAAATAGACAGGTTCTGGCTGGAAACACCATATATTTT.

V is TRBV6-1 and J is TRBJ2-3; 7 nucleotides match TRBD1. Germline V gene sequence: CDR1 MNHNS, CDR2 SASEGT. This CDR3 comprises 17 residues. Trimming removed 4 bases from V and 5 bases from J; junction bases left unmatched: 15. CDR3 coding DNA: TGTGCCAGCAGTGGGAATACAGGGGCCATAGGGGGAGATACGCAGTATTTT. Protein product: CASSGNTGAIGGDTQYF.

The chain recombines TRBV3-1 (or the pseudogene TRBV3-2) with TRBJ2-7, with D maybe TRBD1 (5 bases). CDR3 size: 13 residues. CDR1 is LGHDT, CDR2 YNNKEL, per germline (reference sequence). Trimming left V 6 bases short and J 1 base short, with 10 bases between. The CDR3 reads CASSLAGSYEQYF. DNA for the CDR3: TGTGCCAGCAGTCTGGCAGGGTCCTACGAGCAGTACTTC.

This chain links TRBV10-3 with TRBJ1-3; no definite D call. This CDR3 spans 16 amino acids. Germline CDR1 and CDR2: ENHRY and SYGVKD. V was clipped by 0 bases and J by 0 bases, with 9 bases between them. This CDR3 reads CAISESVTGSGNTIYF. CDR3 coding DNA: TGTGCCATCAGTGAGTCTGTTACGGGCTCTGGAAACACCATATATTTT.

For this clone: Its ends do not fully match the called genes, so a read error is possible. The CDR3 sequence is CATTRQGYGGYTF. CDR3 sequence (DNA): TGTGCCACCACCAGACAGGGCTACGGGGGCTACACCTTC. The chain recombines TRBV15 with TRBJ1-2; 7 bases line up with TRBD1. Germline V gives CDR1 LNHNV, CDR2 YYDKDF (reference sequence). The CDR3 is 13 amino acids.

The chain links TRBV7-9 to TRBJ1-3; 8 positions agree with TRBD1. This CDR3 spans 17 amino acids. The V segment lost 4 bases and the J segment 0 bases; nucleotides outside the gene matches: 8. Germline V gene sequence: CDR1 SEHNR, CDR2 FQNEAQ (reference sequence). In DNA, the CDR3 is TGTGCCAGCAGCTACGACAGGGGTCTCCACTCTGGAAACACCATATATTTT. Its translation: CASSYDRGLHSGNTIYF.

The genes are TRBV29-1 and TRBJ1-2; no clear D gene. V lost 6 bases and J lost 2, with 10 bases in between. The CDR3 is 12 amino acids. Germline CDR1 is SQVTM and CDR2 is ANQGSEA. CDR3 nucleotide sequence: TGCAGCGTCCTCGAGGGAAACTATGGCTACACCTTC. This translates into CSVLEGNYGYTF. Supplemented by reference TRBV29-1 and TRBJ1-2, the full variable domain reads SAVISQKPSRDICQRGTSLTIQCQVDSQVTMMFWYRQQPGQSLTLIATANQGSEATYESGFVIDKFPISRPNLTFSTLTVSNMSPEDSSIYLCSVLEGNYGYTFGSGTRLTVV.

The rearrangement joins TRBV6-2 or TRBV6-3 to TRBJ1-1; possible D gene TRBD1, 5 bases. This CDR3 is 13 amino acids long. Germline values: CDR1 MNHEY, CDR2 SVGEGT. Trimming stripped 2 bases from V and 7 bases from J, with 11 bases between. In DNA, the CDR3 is TGTGCCAGCAGTTACGTGGCGGGGGTTGAAGCTTTCTTT. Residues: CASSYVAGVEAFF.

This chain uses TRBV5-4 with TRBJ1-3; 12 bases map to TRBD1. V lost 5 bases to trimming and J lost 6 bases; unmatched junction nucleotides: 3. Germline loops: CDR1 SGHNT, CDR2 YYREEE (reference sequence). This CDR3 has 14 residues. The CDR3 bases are TGTGCCAGCAGTAGGGACAGGGGGCTAAACACCATATATTTT. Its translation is CASSRDRGLNTIYF. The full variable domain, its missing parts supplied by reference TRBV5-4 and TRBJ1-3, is ETGVTQSPTHLIKTRGQQVTLRCSSQSGHNTVSWYQQALGQGPQFIFQYYREEENGRGNFPPRFSGLQFPNYSSELNVNALELDDSALYLCASSRDRGLNTIYFGEGSWLTVV.

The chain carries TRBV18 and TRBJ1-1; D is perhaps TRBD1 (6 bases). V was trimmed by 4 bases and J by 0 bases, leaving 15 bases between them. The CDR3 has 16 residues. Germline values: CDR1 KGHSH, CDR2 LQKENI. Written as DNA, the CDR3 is TGTGCCAGCTCACAAACGACAGGCTTCATGAACACTGAAGCTTTCTTT. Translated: CASSQTTGFMNTEAFF. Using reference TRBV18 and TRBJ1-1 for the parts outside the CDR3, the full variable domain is NAGVMQNPRHLVRRRGQEARLRCSPMKGHSHVYWYRQLPEEGLKFMVYLQKENIIDESGMPKERFSAEFPKEGPSILRIQQVVRGDSAAYFCASSQTTGFMNTEAFFGQGTRLTVV.

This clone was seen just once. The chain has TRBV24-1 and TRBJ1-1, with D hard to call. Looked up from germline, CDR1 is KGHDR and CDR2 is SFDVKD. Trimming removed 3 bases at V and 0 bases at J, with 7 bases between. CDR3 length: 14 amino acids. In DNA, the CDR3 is TGTGCCACCAGTGATGGGGAACTGAACACTGAAGCTTTCTTT. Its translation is CATSDGELNTEAFF.

The CDR3 region has the DNA TGTGCCACCAGTGGCGACCGAAACTATGGCTACACCTTC. It codes for CATSGDRNYGYTF. The rearrangement joins TRBV24-1 to TRBJ1-2; no definite D call. This CDR3 contains 13 residues. In germline, CDR1 is KGHDR, CDR2 SFDVKD. The V end lost 5 bases, the J end lost 2 bases, and 8 bases lay between the germline ends.

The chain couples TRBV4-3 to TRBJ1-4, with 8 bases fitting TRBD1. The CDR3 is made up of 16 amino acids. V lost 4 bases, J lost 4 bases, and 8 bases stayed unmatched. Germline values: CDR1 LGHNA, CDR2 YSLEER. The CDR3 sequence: CASSPVTGAFNEKLFF. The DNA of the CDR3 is TGCGCCAGCAGCCCAGTGACAGGGGCGTTTAATGAAAAACTGTTTTTT.

The CDR3 coding sequence is TGTGCCACCAGCGGAGGGACAGGGATCCCCGGGGAGCTGTTTTTT. Its protein is CATSGGTGIPGELFF. The chain couples TRBV15 to TRBJ2-2; 9 nucleotides align to TRBD1. CDR3 size: 15 residues. The J segment lost 6 bases and the V segment lost 5 bases, leaving 7 bases of the junction unmatched. Germline CDR1 LNHNV, CDR2 YYDKDF (reference sequence).

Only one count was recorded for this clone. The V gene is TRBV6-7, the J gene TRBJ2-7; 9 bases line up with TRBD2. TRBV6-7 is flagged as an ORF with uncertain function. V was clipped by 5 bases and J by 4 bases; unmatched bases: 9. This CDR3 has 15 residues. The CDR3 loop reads CASSTWSSGTYEQYF. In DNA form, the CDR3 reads TGTGCCAGCAGTACCTGGTCTAGCGGGACGTACGAGCAGTACTTC.

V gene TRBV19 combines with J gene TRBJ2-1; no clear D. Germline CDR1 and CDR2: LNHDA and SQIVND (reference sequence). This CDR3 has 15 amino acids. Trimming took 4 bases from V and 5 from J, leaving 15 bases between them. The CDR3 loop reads CASSTSASSDNEQFF. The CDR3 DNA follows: TGTGCCAGTAGTACTTCGGCCTCCTCGGACAATGAGCAGTTCTTC. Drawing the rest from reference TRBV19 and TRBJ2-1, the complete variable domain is DGGITQSPKYLFRKEGQNVTLSCEQNLNHDAMYWYRQDPGQGLRLIYYSQIVNDFQKGDIAEGYSVSREKKESFPLTVTSAQKNPTAFYLCASSTSASSDNEQFFGPGTRLTVL.

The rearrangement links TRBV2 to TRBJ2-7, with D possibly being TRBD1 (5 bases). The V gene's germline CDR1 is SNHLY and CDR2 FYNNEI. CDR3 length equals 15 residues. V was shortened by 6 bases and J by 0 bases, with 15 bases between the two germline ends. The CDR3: CASRPQGVISYEQYF. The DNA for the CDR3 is TGTGCCAGCAGGCCCCAGGGTGTGATCTCCTACGAGCAGTACTTC.

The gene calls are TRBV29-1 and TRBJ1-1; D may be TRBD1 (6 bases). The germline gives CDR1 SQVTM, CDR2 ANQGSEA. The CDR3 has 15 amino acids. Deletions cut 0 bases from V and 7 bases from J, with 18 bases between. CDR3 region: CSVEDRGAGVNEAFF. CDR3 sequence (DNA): TGCAGCGTTGAAGATCGGGGGGCAGGGGTGAATGAAGCTTTCTTT.